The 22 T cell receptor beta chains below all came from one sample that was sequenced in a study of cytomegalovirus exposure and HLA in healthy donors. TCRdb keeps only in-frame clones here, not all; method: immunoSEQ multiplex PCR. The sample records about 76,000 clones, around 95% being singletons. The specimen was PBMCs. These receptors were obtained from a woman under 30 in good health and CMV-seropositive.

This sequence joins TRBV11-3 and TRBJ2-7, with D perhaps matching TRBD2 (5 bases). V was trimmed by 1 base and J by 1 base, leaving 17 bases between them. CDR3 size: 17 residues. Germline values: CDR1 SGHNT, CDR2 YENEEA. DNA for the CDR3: TGTGCCAGCAGCTTAGCTACCGCCGAGCGGATGTCCTACGAGCAGTACTTC. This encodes CASSLATAERMSYEQYF.

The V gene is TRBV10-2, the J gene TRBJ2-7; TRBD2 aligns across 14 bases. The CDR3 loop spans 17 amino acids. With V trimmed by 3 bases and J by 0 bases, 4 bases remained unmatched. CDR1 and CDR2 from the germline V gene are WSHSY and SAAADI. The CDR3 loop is CASSDPGLAGASYEQYF. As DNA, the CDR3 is TGCGCCAGCAGTGACCCGGGACTAGCGGGAGCCTCCTACGAGCAGTACTTC.

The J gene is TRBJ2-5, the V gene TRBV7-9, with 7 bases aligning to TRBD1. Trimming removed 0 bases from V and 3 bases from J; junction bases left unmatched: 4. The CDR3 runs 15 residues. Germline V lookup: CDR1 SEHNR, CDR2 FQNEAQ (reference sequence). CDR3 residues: CASSLAGGAEETQYF. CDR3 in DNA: TGTGCCAGCAGCTTAGCAGGGGGCGCAGAAGAGACCCAGTACTTC. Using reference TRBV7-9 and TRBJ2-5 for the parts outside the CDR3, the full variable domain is DTGVSQNPRHKITKRGQNVTFRCDPISEHNRLYWYRQTLGQGPEFLTYFQNEAQLEKSRLLSDRFSAERPKGSFSTLEIQRTEQGDSAMYLCASSLAGGAEETQYFGPGTRLLVL.

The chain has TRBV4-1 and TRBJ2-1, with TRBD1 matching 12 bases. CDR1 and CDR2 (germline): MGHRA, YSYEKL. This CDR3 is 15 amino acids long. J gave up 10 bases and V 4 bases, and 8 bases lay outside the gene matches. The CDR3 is CASSLSGQGAGEQFF. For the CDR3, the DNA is TGCGCCAGCAGCCTGTCGGGACAGGGGGCAGGGGAGCAGTTCTTC.

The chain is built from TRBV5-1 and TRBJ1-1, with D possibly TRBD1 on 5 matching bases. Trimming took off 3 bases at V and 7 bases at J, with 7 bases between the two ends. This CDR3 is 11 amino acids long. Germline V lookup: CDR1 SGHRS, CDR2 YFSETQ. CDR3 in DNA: TGCGCCAGCAGCTCAGACAGTGAAGCTTTCTTT. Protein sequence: CASSSDSEAFF.

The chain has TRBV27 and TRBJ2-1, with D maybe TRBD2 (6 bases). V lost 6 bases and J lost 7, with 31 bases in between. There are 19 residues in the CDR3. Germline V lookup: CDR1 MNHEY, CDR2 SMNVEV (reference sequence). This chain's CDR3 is CASSYNALDPSDIGNEQFF. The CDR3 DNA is TGTGCCAGCAGCTATAACGCGTTAGATCCTAGCGATATTGGGAATGAGCAGTTCTTC.

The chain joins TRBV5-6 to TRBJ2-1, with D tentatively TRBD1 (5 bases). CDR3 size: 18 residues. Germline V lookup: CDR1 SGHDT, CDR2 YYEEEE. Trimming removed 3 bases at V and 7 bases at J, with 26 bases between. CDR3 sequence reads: CASSWGPAGLLSKNEQFF. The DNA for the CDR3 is TGTGCCAGCAGCTGGGGCCCCGCTGGGTTATTAAGTAAGAATGAGCAGTTCTTC.

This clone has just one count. The CDR3: CSTRQGLYEQYF. The CDR3 DNA sequence: TGCAGCACCCGACAGGGGCTCTACGAGCAGTACTTC. V is TRBV29-1 and J is TRBJ2-7, with 8 bases that match TRBD1. The CDR3 contains 12 residues. Germline assignment: CDR1 SQVTM and CDR2 ANQGSEA. With 8 bases clipped from V and 3 bases from J, the junction kept 6 bases outside the gene matches.

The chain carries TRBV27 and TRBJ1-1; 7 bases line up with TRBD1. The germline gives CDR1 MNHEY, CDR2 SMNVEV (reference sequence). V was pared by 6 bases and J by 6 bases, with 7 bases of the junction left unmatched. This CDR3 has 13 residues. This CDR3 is CASSFSGGPEAFF. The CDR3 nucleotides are TGTGCCAGCAGCTTTTCAGGGGGGCCTGAAGCTTTCTTT.

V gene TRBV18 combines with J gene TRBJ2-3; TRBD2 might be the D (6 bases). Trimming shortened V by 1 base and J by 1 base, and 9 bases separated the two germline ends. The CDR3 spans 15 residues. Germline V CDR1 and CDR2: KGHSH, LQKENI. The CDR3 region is CASSPQGLGTDTQYF. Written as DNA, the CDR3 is TGTGCCAGCTCACCACAGGGACTCGGCACAGATACGCAGTATTTT.

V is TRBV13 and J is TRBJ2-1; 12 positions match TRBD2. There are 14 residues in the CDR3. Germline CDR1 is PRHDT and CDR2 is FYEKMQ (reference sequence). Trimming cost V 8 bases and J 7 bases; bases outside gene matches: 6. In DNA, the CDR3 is TGTGCCAGCTTTCTAGCGGGGGGGCCGAATGAGCAGTTCTTC. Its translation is CASFLAGGPNEQFF. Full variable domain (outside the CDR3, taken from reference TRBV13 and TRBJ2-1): AAGVIQSPRHLIKEKRETATLKCYPIPRHDTVYWYQQGPGQDPQFLISFYEKMQSDKGSIPDRFSAQQFSDYHSELNMSSLELGDSALYFCASFLAGGPNEQFFGPGTRLTVL.

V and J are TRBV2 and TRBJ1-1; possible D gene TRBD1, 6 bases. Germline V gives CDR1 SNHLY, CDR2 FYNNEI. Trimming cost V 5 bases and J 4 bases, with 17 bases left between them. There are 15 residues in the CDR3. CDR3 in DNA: TGTGCCAGCAGTAAAAACAGGGAGTCGGCCACTGAAGCTTTCTTT. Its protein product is CASSKNRESATEAFF.

The DNA of the CDR3 is TGCGCCAGCAGCCCTCGGACTAGCGGGAGGGTGGACATTCAGTACTTC. Translating gives CASSPRTSGRVDIQYF. The chain links TRBV5-1 to TRBJ2-4; 15 positions match TRBD2. J was trimmed by 8 bases and V by 4 bases; bases with no gene match: 7. CDR3 length: 16 amino acids. The germline gives CDR1 SGHRS, CDR2 YFSETQ.

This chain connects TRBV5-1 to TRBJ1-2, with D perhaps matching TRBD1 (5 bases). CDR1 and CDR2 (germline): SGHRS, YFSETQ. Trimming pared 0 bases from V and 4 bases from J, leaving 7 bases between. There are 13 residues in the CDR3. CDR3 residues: CASSLGGGYGYTF. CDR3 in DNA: TGCGCCAGCAGCTTGGGGGGGGGCTATGGCTACACCTTC.

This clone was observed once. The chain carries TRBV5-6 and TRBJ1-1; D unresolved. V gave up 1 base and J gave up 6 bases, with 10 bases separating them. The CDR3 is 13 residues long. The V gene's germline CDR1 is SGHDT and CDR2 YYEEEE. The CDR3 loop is CASSLYYGSEAFF. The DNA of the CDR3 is TGTGCCAGCAGCTTGTATTACGGTTCTGAAGCTTTCTTT.

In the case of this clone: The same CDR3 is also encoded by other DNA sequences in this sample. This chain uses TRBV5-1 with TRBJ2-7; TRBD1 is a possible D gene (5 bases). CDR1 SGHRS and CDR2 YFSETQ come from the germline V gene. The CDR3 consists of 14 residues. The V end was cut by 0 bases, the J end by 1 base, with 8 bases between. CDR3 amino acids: CASSLGGGSYEQYF. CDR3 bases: TGCGCCAGCAGCTTGGGGGGCGGTTCCTACGAGCAGTACTTC.

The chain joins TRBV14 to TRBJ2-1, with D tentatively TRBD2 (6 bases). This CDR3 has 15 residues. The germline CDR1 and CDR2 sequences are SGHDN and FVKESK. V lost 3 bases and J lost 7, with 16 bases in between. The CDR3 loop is CASSHLASKGNEQFF. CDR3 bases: TGTGCCAGCAGCCATCTAGCGAGCAAGGGGAATGAGCAGTTCTTC.

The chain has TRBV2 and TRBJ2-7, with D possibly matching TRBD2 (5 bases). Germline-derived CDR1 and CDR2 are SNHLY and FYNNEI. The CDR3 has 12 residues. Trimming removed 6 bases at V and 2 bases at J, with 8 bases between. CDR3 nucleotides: TGTGCCAGCAGCCCAGCGGCCTACGAGCAGTACTTC. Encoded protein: CASSPAAYEQYF.

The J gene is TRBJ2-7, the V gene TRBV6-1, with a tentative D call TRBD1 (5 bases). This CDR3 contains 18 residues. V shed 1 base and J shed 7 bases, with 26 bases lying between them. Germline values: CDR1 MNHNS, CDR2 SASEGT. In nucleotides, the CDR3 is TGTGCCAGCAGTGAAGTCAGTCTGGGTAGGGGTACTACGGAGGAGCAGTACTTC. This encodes CASSEVSLGRGTTEEQYF.

DNA for the CDR3: TGTGCCAGCAGGGGGCTCGGGACAGGGAGCTCCTCCTCCTATAATTCACCCCTCCACTTT. This codes for CASRGLGTGSSSSYNSPLHF. This chain connects TRBV2 to TRBJ1-6; 9 nucleotides line up with TRBD1. CDR3 length: 20 residues. V lost 6 bases, J lost 0 bases, and 15 bases stayed unmatched. Per germline, CDR1 SNHLY and CDR2 FYNNEI.

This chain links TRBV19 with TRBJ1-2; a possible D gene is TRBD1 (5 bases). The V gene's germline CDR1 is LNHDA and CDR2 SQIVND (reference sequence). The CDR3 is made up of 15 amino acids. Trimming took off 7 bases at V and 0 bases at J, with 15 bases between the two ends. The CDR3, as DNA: TGTGCCAGTAAAGTTAAGGACAAAACTAACTATGGCTACACCTTC. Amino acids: CASKVKDKTNYGYTF.

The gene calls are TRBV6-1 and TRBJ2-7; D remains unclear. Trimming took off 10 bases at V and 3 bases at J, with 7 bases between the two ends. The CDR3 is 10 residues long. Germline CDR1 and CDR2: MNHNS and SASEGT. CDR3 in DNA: TGTGCCATATCAGACTACGAGCAGTACTTC. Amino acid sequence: CAISDYEQYF.